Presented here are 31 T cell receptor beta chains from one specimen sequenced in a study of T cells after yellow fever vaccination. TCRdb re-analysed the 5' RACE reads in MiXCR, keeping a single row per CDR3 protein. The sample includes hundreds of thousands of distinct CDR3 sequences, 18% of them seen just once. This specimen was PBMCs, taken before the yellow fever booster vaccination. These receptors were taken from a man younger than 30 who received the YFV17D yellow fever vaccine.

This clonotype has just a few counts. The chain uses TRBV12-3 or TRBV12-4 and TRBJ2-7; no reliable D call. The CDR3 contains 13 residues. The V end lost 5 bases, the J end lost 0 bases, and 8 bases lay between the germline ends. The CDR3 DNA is TGTGCCAGCAGTAGCCGGAGCTCCTACGAGCAGTACTTC. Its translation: CASSSRSSYEQYF.

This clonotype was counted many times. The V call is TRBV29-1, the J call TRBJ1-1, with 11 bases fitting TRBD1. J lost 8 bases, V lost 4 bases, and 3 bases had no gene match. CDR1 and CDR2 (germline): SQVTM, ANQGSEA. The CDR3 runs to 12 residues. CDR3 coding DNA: TGCAGCGTTGCGGGGACAGGGGGAGAAGCTTTCTTT. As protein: CSVAGTGGEAFF.

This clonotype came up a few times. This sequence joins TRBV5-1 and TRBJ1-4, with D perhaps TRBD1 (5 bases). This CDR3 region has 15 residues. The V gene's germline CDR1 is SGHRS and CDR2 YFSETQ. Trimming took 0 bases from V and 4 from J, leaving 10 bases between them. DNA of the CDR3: TGCGCCAGCAGCTTGGCGGGACGGAATAATGAAAAACTGTTTTTT. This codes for CASSLAGRNNEKLFF.

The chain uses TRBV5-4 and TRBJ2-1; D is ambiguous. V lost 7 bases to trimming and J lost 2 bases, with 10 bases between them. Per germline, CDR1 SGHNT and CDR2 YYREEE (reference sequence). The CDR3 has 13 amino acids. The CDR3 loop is CASLSSTYNEQFF. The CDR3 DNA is TGTGCCAGCTTAAGTAGTACCTACAATGAGCAGTTCTTC. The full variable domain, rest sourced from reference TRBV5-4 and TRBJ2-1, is ETGVTQSPTHLIKTRGQQVTLRCSSQSGHNTVSWYQQALGQGPQFIFQYYREEENGRGNFPPRFSGLQFPNYSSELNVNALELDDSALYLCASLSSTYNEQFFGPGTRLTVL.

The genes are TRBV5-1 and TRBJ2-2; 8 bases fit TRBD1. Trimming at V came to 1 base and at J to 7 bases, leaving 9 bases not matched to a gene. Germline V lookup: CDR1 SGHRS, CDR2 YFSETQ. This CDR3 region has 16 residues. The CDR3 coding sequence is TGCGCCAGCAGCTTGCAAGCAGGGGGCATAAACGGGGAGCTGTTTTTT. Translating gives CASSLQAGGINGELFF.

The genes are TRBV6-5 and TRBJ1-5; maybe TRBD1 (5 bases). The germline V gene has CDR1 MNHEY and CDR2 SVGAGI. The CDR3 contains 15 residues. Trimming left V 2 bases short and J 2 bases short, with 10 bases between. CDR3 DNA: TGTGCCAGCAGTTACCGAGGGGACGGCAATCAGCCCCAGCATTTT. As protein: CASSYRGDGNQPQHF.

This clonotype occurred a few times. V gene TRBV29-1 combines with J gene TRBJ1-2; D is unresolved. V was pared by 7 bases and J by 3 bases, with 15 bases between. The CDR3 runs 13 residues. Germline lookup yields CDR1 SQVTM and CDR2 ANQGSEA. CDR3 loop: CSASGGADYGYTF. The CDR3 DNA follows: TGCAGCGCCTCCGGAGGAGCAGACTATGGCTACACCTTC.

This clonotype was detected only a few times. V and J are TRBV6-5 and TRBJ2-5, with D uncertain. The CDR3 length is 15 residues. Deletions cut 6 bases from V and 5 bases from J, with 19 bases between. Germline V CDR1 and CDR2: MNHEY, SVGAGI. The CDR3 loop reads CASRSNGPARETQYF. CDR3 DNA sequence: TGTGCCAGCAGGTCCAACGGACCGGCGAGGGAGACCCAGTACTTC.

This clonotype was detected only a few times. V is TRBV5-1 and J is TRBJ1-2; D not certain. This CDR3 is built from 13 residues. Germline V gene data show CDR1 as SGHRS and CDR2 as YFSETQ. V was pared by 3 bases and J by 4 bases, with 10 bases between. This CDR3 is CASSSAGVYGYTF. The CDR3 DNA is TGCGCCAGCAGCTCGGCGGGCGTCTATGGCTACACCTTC.

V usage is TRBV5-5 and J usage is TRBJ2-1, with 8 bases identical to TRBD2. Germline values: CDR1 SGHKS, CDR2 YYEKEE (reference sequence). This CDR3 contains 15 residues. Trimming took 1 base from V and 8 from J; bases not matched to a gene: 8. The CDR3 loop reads CASSLFSGGYYEQFF. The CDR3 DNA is TGTGCCAGCAGCTTGTTCAGCGGGGGCTATTATGAGCAGTTCTTC.

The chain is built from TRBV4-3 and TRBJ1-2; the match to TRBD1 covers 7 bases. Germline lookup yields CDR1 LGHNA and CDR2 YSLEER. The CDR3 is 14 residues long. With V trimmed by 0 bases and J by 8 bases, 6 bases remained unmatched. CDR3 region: CASSQDLQGRGYTF. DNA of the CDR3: TGCGCCAGCAGCCAAGATCTACAGGGGAGAGGCTACACCTTC.

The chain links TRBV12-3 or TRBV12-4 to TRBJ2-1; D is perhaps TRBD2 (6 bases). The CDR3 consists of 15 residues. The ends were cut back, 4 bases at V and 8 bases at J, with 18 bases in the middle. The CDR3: CASSSLRGLLDEQFF. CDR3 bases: TGTGCCAGCAGTTCGCTTCGGGGACTTTTGGATGAGCAGTTCTTC.

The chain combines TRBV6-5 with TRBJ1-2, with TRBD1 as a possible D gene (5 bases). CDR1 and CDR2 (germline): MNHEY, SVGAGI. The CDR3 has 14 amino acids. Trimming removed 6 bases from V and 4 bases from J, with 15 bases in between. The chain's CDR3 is CASSSLGTSYGYTF. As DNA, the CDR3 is TGTGCCAGCAGCTCACTTGGGACCAGCTATGGCTACACCTTC.

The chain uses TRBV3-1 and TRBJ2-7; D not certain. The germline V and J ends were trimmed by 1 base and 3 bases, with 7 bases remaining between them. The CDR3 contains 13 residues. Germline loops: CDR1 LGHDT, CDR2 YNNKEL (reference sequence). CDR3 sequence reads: CASSQVNDYEQYF. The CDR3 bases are TGTGCCAGCAGCCAAGTTAATGACTACGAGCAGTACTTC.

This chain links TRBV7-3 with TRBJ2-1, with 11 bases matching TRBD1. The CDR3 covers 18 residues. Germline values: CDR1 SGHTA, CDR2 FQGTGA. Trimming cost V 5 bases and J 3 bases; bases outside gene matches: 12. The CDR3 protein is CASSLRTGGVGNYNEQFF. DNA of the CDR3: TGTGCCAGCAGCCTCCGGACAGGGGGCGTCGGTAACTACAATGAGCAGTTCTTC.

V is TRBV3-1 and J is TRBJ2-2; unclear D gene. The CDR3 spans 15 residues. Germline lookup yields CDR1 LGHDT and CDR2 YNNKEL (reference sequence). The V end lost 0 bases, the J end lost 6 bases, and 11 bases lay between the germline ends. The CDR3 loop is CASSQEVLGAGELFF. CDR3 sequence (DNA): TGTGCCAGCAGCCAAGAGGTCCTTGGGGCCGGGGAGCTGTTTTTT.

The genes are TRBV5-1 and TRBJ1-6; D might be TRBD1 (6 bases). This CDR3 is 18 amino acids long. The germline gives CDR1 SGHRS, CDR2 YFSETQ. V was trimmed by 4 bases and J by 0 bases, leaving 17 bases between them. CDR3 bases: TGCGCCAGCAGCCCGAGCCGGGACATGAGCTCCTATAATTCACCCCTCCACTTT. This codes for CASSPSRDMSSYNSPLHF.

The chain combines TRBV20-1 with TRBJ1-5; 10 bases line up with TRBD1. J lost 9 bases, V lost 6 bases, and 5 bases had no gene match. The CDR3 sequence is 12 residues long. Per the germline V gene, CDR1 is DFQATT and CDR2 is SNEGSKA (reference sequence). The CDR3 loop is CSADRGPWPQHF. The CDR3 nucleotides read TGCAGTGCCGACAGGGGGCCTTGGCCCCAGCATTTT.

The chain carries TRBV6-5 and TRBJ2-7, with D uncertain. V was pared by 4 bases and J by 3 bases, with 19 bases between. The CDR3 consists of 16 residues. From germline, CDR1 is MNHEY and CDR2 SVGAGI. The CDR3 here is CASSSVDPMLHYEQYF. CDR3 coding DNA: TGTGCCAGCAGTTCCGTAGATCCTATGCTCCACTACGAGCAGTACTTC.

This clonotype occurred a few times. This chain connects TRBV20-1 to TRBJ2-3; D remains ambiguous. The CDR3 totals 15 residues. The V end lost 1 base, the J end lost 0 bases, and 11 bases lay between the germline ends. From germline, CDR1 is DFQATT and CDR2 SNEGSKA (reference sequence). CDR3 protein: CSARGTRSSTDTQYF. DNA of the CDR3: TGCAGTGCTAGAGGCACAAGATCTAGCACAGATACGCAGTATTTT.

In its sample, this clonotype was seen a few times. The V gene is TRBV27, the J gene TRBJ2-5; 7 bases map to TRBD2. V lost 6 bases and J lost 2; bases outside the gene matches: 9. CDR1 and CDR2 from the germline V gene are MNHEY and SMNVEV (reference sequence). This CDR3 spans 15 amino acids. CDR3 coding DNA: TGTGCCAGCAGCCCCCTGATGGGGGGGCAAGAGACCCAGTACTTC. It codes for CASSPLMGGQETQYF.

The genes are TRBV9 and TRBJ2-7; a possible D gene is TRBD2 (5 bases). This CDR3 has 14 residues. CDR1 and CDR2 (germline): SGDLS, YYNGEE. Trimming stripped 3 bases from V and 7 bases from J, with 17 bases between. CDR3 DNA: TGTGCCAGCAGCGCCATGTCCTTCCGAGGGGAGCAGTACTTC. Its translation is CASSAMSFRGEQYF. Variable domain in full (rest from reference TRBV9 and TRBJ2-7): DSGVTQTPKHLITATGQRVTLRCSPRSGDLSVYWYQQSLDQGLQFLIQYYNGEERAKGNILERFSAQQFPDLHSELNLSSLELGDSALYFCASSAMSFRGEQYFGPGTRLTVT.

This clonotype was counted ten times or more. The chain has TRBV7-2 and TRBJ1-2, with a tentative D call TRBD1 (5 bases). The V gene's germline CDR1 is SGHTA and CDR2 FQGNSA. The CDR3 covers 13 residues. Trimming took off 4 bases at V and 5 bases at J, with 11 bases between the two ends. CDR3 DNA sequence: TGTGCCAGCAGCTGGGGCCAGAGATATGGCTACACCTTC. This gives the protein CASSWGQRYGYTF.

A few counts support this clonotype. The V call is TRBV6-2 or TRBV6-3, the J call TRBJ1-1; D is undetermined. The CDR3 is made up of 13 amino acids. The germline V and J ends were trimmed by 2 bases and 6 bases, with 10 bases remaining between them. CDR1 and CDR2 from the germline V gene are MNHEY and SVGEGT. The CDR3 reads CASSYIGPAEAFF. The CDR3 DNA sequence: TGTGCCAGCAGTTACATCGGGCCGGCTGAAGCTTTCTTT.

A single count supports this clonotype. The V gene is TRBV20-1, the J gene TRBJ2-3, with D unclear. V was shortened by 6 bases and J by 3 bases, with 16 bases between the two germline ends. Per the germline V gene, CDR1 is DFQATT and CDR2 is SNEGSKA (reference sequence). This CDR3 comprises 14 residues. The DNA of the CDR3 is TGCAGTGCAAGGAAAGATCCCTGGACAGATACGCAGTATTTT. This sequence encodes CSARKDPWTDTQYF.

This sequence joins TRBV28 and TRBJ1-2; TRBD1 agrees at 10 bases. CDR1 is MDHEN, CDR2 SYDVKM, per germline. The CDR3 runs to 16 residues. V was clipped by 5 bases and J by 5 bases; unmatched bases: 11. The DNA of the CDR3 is TGTGCCAGCAGTCGACCGACAGGGGGCAATTCTTATGGCTACACCTTC. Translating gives CASSRPTGGNSYGYTF.

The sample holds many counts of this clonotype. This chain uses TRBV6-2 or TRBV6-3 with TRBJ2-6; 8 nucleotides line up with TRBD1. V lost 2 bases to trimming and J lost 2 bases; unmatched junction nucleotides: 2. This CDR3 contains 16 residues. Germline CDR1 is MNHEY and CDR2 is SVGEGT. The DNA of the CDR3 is TGTGCCAGCAGTTACACCAGGGGGCCTGGGGCCAACGTCCTGACTTTC. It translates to CASSYTRGPGANVLTF.

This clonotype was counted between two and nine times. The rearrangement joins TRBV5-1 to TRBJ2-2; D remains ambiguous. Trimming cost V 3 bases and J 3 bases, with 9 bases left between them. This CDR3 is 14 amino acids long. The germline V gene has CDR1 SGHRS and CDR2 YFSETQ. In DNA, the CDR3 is TGCGCCAGCAGCTCGGACGGGTACACCGGGGAGCTGTTTTTT. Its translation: CASSSDGYTGELFF.

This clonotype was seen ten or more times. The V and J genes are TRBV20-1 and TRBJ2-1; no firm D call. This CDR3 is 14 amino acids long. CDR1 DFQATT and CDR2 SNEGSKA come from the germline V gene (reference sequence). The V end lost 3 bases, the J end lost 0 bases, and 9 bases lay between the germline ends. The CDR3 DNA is TGCAGTGCTAGTAGTGGAGACTCCTACAATGAGCAGTTCTTC. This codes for CSASSGDSYNEQFF.

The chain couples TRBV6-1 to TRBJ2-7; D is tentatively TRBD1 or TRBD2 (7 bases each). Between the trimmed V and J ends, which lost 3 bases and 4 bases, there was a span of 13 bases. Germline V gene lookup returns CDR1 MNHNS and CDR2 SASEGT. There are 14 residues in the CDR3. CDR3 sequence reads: CASSDRQGGYEQYF. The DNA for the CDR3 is TGTGCCAGCAGTGACCGACAGGGAGGGTACGAGCAGTACTTC.

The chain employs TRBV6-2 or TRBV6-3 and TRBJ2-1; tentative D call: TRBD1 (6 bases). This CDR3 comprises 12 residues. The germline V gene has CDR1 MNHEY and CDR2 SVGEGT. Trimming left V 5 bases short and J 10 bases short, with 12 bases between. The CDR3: CASSMDSLEQFF. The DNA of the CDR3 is TGTGCCAGCAGTATGGACAGCCTCGAGCAGTTCTTC.